Below, 17 T cell receptor beta chains from the same sample are listed, as sequenced in a study of blood T cell repertoires in COVID-19. Only in-frame clones appear in the TCRdb table, and some are missing; sequencing was by immunoSEQ multiplex PCR. The sample shows around 450,000 clones, 87% of them seen only once. The sample was PBMCs or T cells enriched from blood (not recorded which). The receptors come from a woman between 18 and 29 years old who had recovered from COVID-19.

The chain recombines TRBV7-9 with TRBJ2-7; maybe TRBD2 (6 bases). Germline V gene data show CDR1 as SEHNR and CDR2 as FQNEAQ (reference sequence). CDR3 size: 15 residues. Trimming cost V 4 bases and J 0 bases, with 13 bases left between them. The CDR3 DNA sequence: TGTGCCAGCAGCTCCCCGGAGGGGACCTCCTACGAGCAGTACTTC. Translating gives CASSSPEGTSYEQYF.

V and J are TRBV21-1 and TRBJ1-2; the D call TRBD1 from the table was never checked on the DNA. TRBV21-1 is described as a pseudogene. The CDR3 consists of 14 residues. CDR3 residues: CASSDEQGKDGYTF. CDR3 bases: TGTGCCAGCAGCGATGAACAGGGGAAGGATGGCTACACCTTC.

This clone was seen once. The genes are TRBV6-1 and TRBJ1-3; 8 positions match TRBD1. This CDR3 has 16 residues. The junction had 3 bases not matched to a gene; V was cut back by 0 bases and J by 2 bases. The germline V gene encodes CDR1 MNHNS and CDR2 SASEGT. Here the CDR3 reads CASSEALTGAGNTIYF. The DNA for the CDR3 is TGTGCCAGCAGTGAAGCGTTGACAGGGGCTGGAAACACCATATATTTT.

V and J are TRBV4-2 and TRBJ2-5; a weak D match, TRBD2 (5 bases). The V end was cut by 0 bases, the J end by 2 bases, with 10 bases between. The CDR3 is made up of 15 amino acids. Germline V CDR1 and CDR2: LGHNA, YNFKEQ. The CDR3 DNA sequence: TGTGCCAGCAGCCAAGACCCCAGCGGTCAAGAGACCCAGTACTTC. This translates into CASSQDPSGQETQYF.

V usage is TRBV19 and J usage is TRBJ1-5; 9 bases fit TRBD1. There are 16 residues in the CDR3. J lost 4 bases, V lost 6 bases, and 10 bases had no gene match. Germline assignment: CDR1 LNHDA and CDR2 SQIVND (reference sequence). CDR3 in amino acids: CASRRGRDRENQPQHF. CDR3 nucleotides: TGTGCCAGTAGACGAGGTAGGGACAGGGAGAATCAGCCCCAGCATTTT.

Comments on this clone: Other DNA variants within this sample encode the same CDR3. This sequence joins TRBV2 and TRBJ1-1; 12 positions agree with TRBD1. The V segment lost 6 bases and the J segment 5 bases; nucleotides outside the gene matches: 4. The CDR3 spans 14 residues. Germline CDR1 reads SNHLY; CDR2 reads FYNNEI. The CDR3, as DNA: TGTGCCAGCAGCGGGACAGGGGGCAGGACTGAAGCTTTCTTT. The encoded protein is CASSGTGGRTEAFF.

The rearrangement uses TRBV4-2 and TRBJ2-3; 7 bases line up with TRBD2. The CDR3 contains 15 residues. The trim removed 2 bases at V and 9 bases at J, leaving 11 bases unmatched. Germline CDR1 and CDR2: LGHNA and YNFKEQ. Here the CDR3 reads CASSQRGVGYRTQYF. The CDR3 DNA follows: TGTGCCAGCAGCCAACGGGGGGTGGGGTATCGGACGCAGTATTTT.

The count of this clone is one. V usage is TRBV27 and J usage is TRBJ1-1; tentatively, D is TRBD1 (5 bases). Germline V gene sequence: CDR1 MNHEY, CDR2 SMNVEV (reference sequence). V shed 5 bases and J shed 5 bases, with 18 bases lying between them. This CDR3 is built from 15 residues. Here the CDR3 DNA reads TGTGCCAGCAGTCAAAACCGACAGCCTAGGACTGAAGCTTTCTTT. Its protein product is CASSQNRQPRTEAFF.

The CDR3 spells CASSLRGGGEKLFF. In DNA form, the CDR3 reads TGTGCCAGCAGTTTAAGAGGGGGTGGGGAAAAACTGTTTTTT. This sequence joins TRBV28 and TRBJ1-4; D possibly corresponds to TRBD1 (6 bases). The germline V gene encodes CDR1 MDHEN and CDR2 SYDVKM. V was cut by 2 bases and J by 8 bases, with 12 bases left in between. The CDR3 runs to 14 residues.

This chain joins TRBV30 and TRBJ1-2, with TRBD1 matching 7 bases. Trimming took 7 bases from V and 8 from J; bases not matched to a gene: 16. Germline loops: CDR1 GTSNPN, CDR2 SVGIG (reference sequence). This CDR3 region has 14 residues. The chain's CDR3 is CALNPGQKSSGYTF. CDR3 DNA: TGTGCCTTGAATCCGGGACAGAAATCCTCCGGCTACACCTTC.

This chain links TRBV13 with TRBJ2-4, with 13 bases aligning to TRBD2. The germline gives CDR1 PRHDT, CDR2 FYEKMQ (reference sequence). This CDR3 has 17 amino acids. J lost 8 bases, V lost 5 bases, and 12 bases had no gene match. The CDR3, as DNA: TGTGCCAGCAGCCCCTCAACTAGCGGGGGGGCCAGTGACATTCAGTACTTC. Translating it yields CASSPSTSGGASDIQYF.

This chain connects TRBV2 to TRBJ1-5; TRBD1 is a possible D gene (6 bases). Germline V gene data show CDR1 as SNHLY and CDR2 as FYNNEI. The CDR3 is 13 amino acids. V was cut by 7 bases and J by 3 bases, with 10 bases left in between. The CDR3 DNA sequence: TGTGCCAGCACCTGGACAGTCAATCAGCCCCAGCATTTT. Translation: CASTWTVNQPQHF.

The chain carries TRBV27 and TRBJ2-6; 12 bases line up with TRBD1. V was clipped by 4 bases and J by 1 base; unmatched bases: 11. This CDR3 is built from 20 residues. Germline CDR1 reads MNHEY; CDR2 reads SMNVEV (reference sequence). CDR3 sequence: CASSSRGTGGGGSGANVLTF. DNA for the CDR3: TGTGCCAGCAGTTCCCGGGGGACAGGGGGCGGAGGTTCTGGGGCCAACGTCCTGACTTTC.

The V gene is TRBV28, the J gene TRBJ1-1; TRBD1 agrees at 7 bases. This CDR3 is built from 15 residues. Germline CDR1 and CDR2: MDHEN and SYDVKM. Trimming at V came to 7 bases and at J to 3 bases, leaving 11 bases not matched to a gene. The CDR3 sequence: CASNPGGGSDTEAFF. The DNA of the CDR3 is TGTGCCAGCAACCCTGGAGGGGGCTCGGACACTGAAGCTTTCTTT. Looking up the rest from reference TRBV28 and TRBJ1-1 gives the full variable domain: DVKVTQSSRYLVKRTGEKVFLECVQDMDHENMFWYRQDPGLGLRLIYFSYDVKMKEKGDIPEGYSVSREKKERFSLILESASTNQTSMYLCASNPGGGSDTEAFFGQGTRLTVV.

Comment on this clone: The junction differs from germline at one of its ends, possibly a read error. The chain links TRBV6-5 to TRBJ1-5; D unresolved. CDR1 is MNHEY, CDR2 SVGAGI, per germline. The CDR3 is 15 amino acids. CDR3 bases: TGTGCCAGCCGTTATGATCAGTATAGCAATCAGCCCCAGCATTTT. It specifies CASRYDQYSNQPQHF.

This clone has only one observation. The chain employs TRBV7-8 and TRBJ1-1; D is unclear. V lost 2 bases to trimming and J lost 11 bases, with 15 bases between them. Germline CDR1 is SGHVS and CDR2 is FQNEAQ. The CDR3 contains 13 residues. CDR3 residues: CASSLPEGGLAFF. The CDR3 DNA is TGTGCCAGCAGCTTACCGGAGGGCGGGTTGGCTTTCTTT.

Details on this clone: In the same sample, other DNA sequences code for this CDR3. J is TRBJ2-7 and V is TRBV5-4, with 10 nucleotides matching TRBD1. Germline CDR1 and CDR2: SGHNT and YYREEE (reference sequence). CDR3 length: 15 amino acids. Losses at the gene ends were 0 bases for V and 4 bases for J; bases not matched to a gene: 4. Here the CDR3 reads CASSLAGTGAYEQYF. CDR3 coding DNA: TGTGCCAGCAGCTTGGCCGGGACAGGGGCGTACGAGCAGTACTTC.